This TCR beta chain was captured by sequencing in a study of T cell responses to AZD1222 COVID-19 vaccine. Study findings and constraints: The study sampled repertoires only after the peak T cell response.

Notes on this clone: Its antigen remains unknown.

The CDR3 contains 13 residues. V was clipped by 8 bases and J by 5 bases, with 15 bases between them. The germline V gene has CDR1 MNHEY and CDR2 SVGAGI. Libraries were prepared by immunoSEQ multiplex PCR; TCRdb keeps only in-frame clonotypes and omits some of them. Found here are tens of thousands of clones, roughly nine tenths of them singletons; the top ten hold 5.3%. Pooling was applied to second doses at about 4 or about 12 weeks. The chain carries TRBV6-5 and TRBJ2-5; D is possibly TRBD2 (5 bases). Sample: peripheral blood, taken 28 days after the second AZD1222 dose. This TCR was sampled from an adult who received the AZD1222 COVID-19 vaccine. CDR3 in amino acids: CASGRTERETQYF. CDR3 in DNA: TGTGCCAGCGGCCGGACTGAACGGGAGACCCAGTACTTC.